The source of this T cell receptor beta chain is a study of blood T cells in healthy people across ages. The junction had 13 bases not matched to a gene; V was cut back by 10 bases and J by 9 bases. This CDR3 comprises 14 residues. Germline values: CDR1 SNHLY, CDR2 FYNNEI. The use of a sample-barcoded 5' primer and a J-beta primer mix characterized a second PCR of roughly 6 to 11 cycles. MiXCR, applied by TCRdb to the 5' RACE reads, yields one record per CDR3 protein. The data show around 990,000 distinct CDR3 sequences, approximately 26% seen once. The same sample was also studied in work on T cells of mothers and their children. As reported in that work: Using approximately 1.5 ug per 15 ul, all extracted RNA underwent cDNA synthesis.

Source material: blood. The chain combines TRBV2 with TRBJ2-1, with 9 positions matching TRBD2. The clonotype was recovered from a girl aged 2-10 years in good health. The CDR3, as DNA: TGTGCCAATCGGGCTGGCGGGAGGGCCCCTGAGCAGTTCTTC. Protein: CANRAGGRAPEQFF.